The rows below give T cell receptor beta chains drawn from one sample of a study of OX40 agonist ivuxolimab in advanced cancers. Produced via immunoSEQ multiplex PCR; TCRdb's table is partial and in-frame only. Altogether tens of thousands of clones are present, roughly 77% being singletons, with the ten largest covering approximately 5%. The sequences come from CD4+ or CD8+ T cells sorted from blood, collected in a trial of the OX40 agonist ivuxolimab. The receptors derive from an adult with an advanced solid tumor such as melanoma, head and neck, liver or kidney cancer. CDR3s include the opening cysteine and the closing phenylalanine or tryptophan. D genes are given only for firm matches. Only some rows state a clone size, as once, few, many or a class for expanded clones.

abundance: NA
v_gene: TRBV6-5
d_gene: NA
j_gene: TRBJ1-5
CDR3aa: CASSYTSGNQPQHF
CDR3nt: TGTGCCAGCAGTTACACCTCTGGCAATCAGCCCCAGCATTTT

abundance: once
v_gene: TRBV28
d_gene: NA
j_gene: TRBJ2-1
CDR3aa: CASSQYNEQFF
CDR3nt: TGTGCCAGCAGTCAGTACAATGAGCAGTTCTTC

abundance: few
v_gene: TRBV19
d_gene: NA
j_gene: TRBJ1-1
CDR3aa: CASSIPMNTEAFF
CDR3nt: TGTGCCAGTAGTATCCCGATGAACACTGAAGCTTTCTTT

abundance: NA
v_gene: TRBV9
d_gene: TRBD1
j_gene: TRBJ1-5
CDR3aa: CASGTGGGQPQHF
CDR3nt: TGTGCCAGCGGTACAGGGGGCGGGCAGCCCCAGCATTTT

abundance: NA
v_gene: TRBV7-3
d_gene: TRBD1
j_gene: TRBJ2-2
CDR3aa: CASSRGRNTGELFF
CDR3nt: TGTGCCAGCAGCAGGGGGCGAAACACCGGGGAGCTGTTTTTT

abundance: few
v_gene: TRBV27
d_gene: TRBD1
j_gene: TRBJ2-1
CDR3aa: CASSLWALTGDSEQFF
CDR3nt: TGTGCCAGCAGTTTATGGGCTCTGACAGGGGACAGTGAGCAGTTCTTC

abundance: NA
v_gene: TRBV15
d_gene: NA
j_gene: TRBJ2-7
CDR3aa: CATSRQRLGYEQYF
CDR3nt: TGTGCCACCAGCAGACAACGCCTGGGATACGAGCAGTACTTC

abundance: NA
v_gene: TRBV7-3
d_gene: NA
j_gene: TRBJ1-1
CDR3aa: CASSLAPLTEAFF
CDR3nt: TGTGCCAGCAGCTTGGCCCCCCTCACTGAAGCTTTCTTT

abundance: NA
v_gene: TRBV10-3
d_gene: NA
j_gene: TRBJ1-5
CDR3aa: CAISESGEQPQHF
CDR3nt: TGTGCCATCAGTGAGTCGGGGGAACAGCCCCAGCATTTT

abundance: NA
v_gene: TRBV7-3
d_gene: NA
j_gene: TRBJ1-2
CDR3aa: CARGMGYRANYGYTF
CDR3nt: TGTGCCCGTGGGATGGGGTATAGAGCTAACTATGGCTACACCTTC

abundance: NA
v_gene: TRBV7-2
d_gene: NA
j_gene: TRBJ2-1
CDR3aa: CASSQGSSSYNEQFF
CDR3nt: TGTGCCAGCAGCCAAGGGAGTAGCTCCTACAATGAGCAGTTCTTC

abundance: NA
v_gene: TRBV5-5
d_gene: NA
j_gene: TRBJ2-3
CDR3aa: CASSLDSFTDTQYF
CDR3nt: TGTGCCAGCAGCTTGGACAGTTTCACAGATACGCAGTATTTT

abundance: NA
v_gene: TRBV5-5
d_gene: NA
j_gene: TRBJ2-1
CDR3aa: CASGGLNEQFF
CDR3nt: TGTGCCAGCGGGGGTTTGAATGAGCAGTTCTTC

abundance: NA
v_gene: TRBV4-2
d_gene: NA
j_gene: TRBJ1-6
CDR3aa: CASSHANSPLHF
CDR3nt: TGTGCCAGCAGCCACGCAAATTCACCCCTCCACTTT

abundance: NA
v_gene: TRBV5-1
d_gene: NA
j_gene: TRBJ1-3
CDR3aa: CASGTGTVEGTIYF
CDR3nt: TGCGCCAGCGGGACCGGGACGGTGGAAGGCACCATATATTTT

abundance: once
v_gene: TRBV28
d_gene: NA
j_gene: TRBJ2-1
CDR3aa: CASTGSYNEQFF
CDR3nt: TGTGCCAGCACTGGCTCCTACAATGAGCAGTTCTTC

abundance: NA
v_gene: TRBV5-1
d_gene: TRBD1
j_gene: TRBJ2-7
CDR3aa: CASSRGTGETYEQYF
CDR3nt: TGCGCCAGCAGCCGCGGGACAGGGGAGACCTACGAGCAGTACTTC

abundance: NA
v_gene: TRBV21-1
d_gene: NA
j_gene: TRBJ1-3
CDR3aa: CASSKDRGRGRFLSGNTIYF
CDR3nt: TGTGCCAGCAGCAAAGATCGGGGGAGGGGAAGGTTTTTATCTGGAAACACCATATATTTT

abundance: NA
v_gene: TRBV2
d_gene: NA
j_gene: TRBJ1-2
CDR3aa: CASTRAGPNYGYTF
CDR3nt: TGTGCCAGCACTCGAGCAGGGCCCAACTATGGCTACACCTTC

abundance: NA
v_gene: TRBV6-4
d_gene: NA
j_gene: TRBJ1-2
CDR3aa: CASSDPSRGVGYTF
CDR3nt: TGTGCCAGCAGTGACCCCAGTAGGGGGGTTGGCTACACCTTC

abundance: NA
v_gene: TRBV9
d_gene: NA
j_gene: TRBJ2-3
CDR3aa: CASSPTPSTDTQYF
CDR3nt: TGTGCCAGCAGCCCCACGCCCAGCACAGATACGCAGTATTTT

abundance: NA
v_gene: TRBV18
d_gene: NA
j_gene: TRBJ1-1
CDR3aa: CASSPLASGRNTEAFF
CDR3nt: TGTGCCAGCTCACCACTTGCCTCGGGGCGGAACACTGAAGCTTTCTTT

abundance: NA
v_gene: TRBV7-9
d_gene: NA
j_gene: TRBJ2-5
CDR3aa: CASSPPGPLEGEQYF
CDR3nt: TGTGCCAGCAGCCCGCCGGGGCCCCTCGAGGGGGAGCAGTACTTC

abundance: NA
v_gene: TRBV4-1
d_gene: NA
j_gene: TRBJ1-2
CDR3aa: CASSQSTGSSGYTF
CDR3nt: TGCGCCAGCAGCCAATCTACAGGGTCCTCTGGCTACACCTTC

abundance: NA
v_gene: TRBV29-1
d_gene: NA
j_gene: TRBJ1-2
CDR3aa: CSVATQQVNYGYTF
CDR3nt: TGCAGCGTTGCTACTCAGCAGGTTAACTATGGCTACACCTTC

abundance: NA
v_gene: TRBV27
d_gene: TRBD2
j_gene: TRBJ2-7
CDR3aa: CASSRTGTSRTLGEQYF
CDR3nt: TGTGCCAGCAGCCGAACCGGGACTAGCAGGACCTTGGGGGAGCAGTACTTC

abundance: NA
v_gene: TRBV5-6
d_gene: NA
j_gene: TRBJ2-1
CDR3aa: CASSGRNEQFF
CDR3nt: TGTGCCAGCAGCGGAAGAAATGAGCAGTTCTTC

abundance: few
v_gene: TRBV6-5
d_gene: TRBD1
j_gene: TRBJ2-7
CDR3aa: CASSLAGTGSEQYF
CDR3nt: TGTGCCAGCAGCCTTGCCGGGACAGGGAGCGAGCAGTACTTC

abundance: NA
v_gene: TRBV2
d_gene: NA
j_gene: TRBJ1-4
CDR3aa: CASSVVLSEKLFF
CDR3nt: TGTGCCAGCAGTGTAGTCTTATCTGAAAAACTGTTTTTT

abundance: NA
v_gene: TRBV29-1
d_gene: NA
j_gene: TRBJ1-1
CDR3aa: CSVEDTLLSGAEAFF
CDR3nt: TGCAGCGTTGAAGATACCCTACTCTCAGGAGCTGAAGCTTTCTTT

abundance: NA
v_gene: TRBV10-2
d_gene: NA
j_gene: TRBJ1-1
CDR3aa: CASSENSFTEAFF
CDR3nt: TGCGCCAGCAGTGAGAACTCTTTCACTGAAGCTTTCTTT

abundance: NA
v_gene: TRBV9
d_gene: TRBD1
j_gene: TRBJ1-1
CDR3aa: CASSPDRATEAFF
CDR3nt: TGTGCCAGCAGCCCCGACAGGGCCACTGAAGCTTTCTTT

abundance: NA
v_gene: TRBV9
d_gene: TRBD2
j_gene: TRBJ2-1
CDR3aa: CASSTGTSGRLGPSSYNEQFF
CDR3nt: TGTGCCAGCAGCACCGGGACTAGCGGGAGGCTGGGGCCAAGCTCCTACAATGAGCAGTTCTTC

abundance: NA
v_gene: TRBV19
d_gene: NA
j_gene: TRBJ2-1
CDR3aa: CASSIFSGSSYNEQFF
CDR3nt: TGTGCCAGTAGTATTTTCTCGGGAAGCTCCTACAATGAGCAGTTCTTC

abundance: NA
v_gene: TRBV5-4
d_gene: NA
j_gene: TRBJ1-2
CDR3aa: CASSSPSFNYGYTF
CDR3nt: TGTGCCAGCAGCTCGCCCTCCTTTAACTATGGCTACACCTTC

abundance: NA
v_gene: TRBV4-1
d_gene: NA
j_gene: TRBJ1-1
CDR3aa: CASSHNVIGGRELGTEAFF
CDR3nt: TGCGCCAGCAGCCATAACGTTATAGGTGGCAGGGAACTGGGCACTGAAGCTTTCTTT

abundance: few
v_gene: TRBV9
d_gene: NA
j_gene: TRBJ2-1
CDR3aa: CASSVGTPNYNEQFF
CDR3nt: TGTGCCAGCAGCGTTGGGACGCCGAACTACAATGAGCAGTTCTTC

abundance: few
v_gene: TRBV7-2
d_gene: TRBD1
j_gene: TRBJ2-5
CDR3aa: CASSPRQGAVTQYF
CDR3nt: TGTGCCAGCAGCCCCAGACAGGGCGCAGTGACCCAGTACTTC

abundance: NA
v_gene: TRBV5-1
d_gene: NA
j_gene: TRBJ2-3
CDR3aa: CASSVGTTTDTQYF
CDR3nt: TGCGCCAGCAGCGTGGGGACGACCACAGATACGCAGTATTTT

abundance: NA
v_gene: TRBV2
d_gene: TRBD2
j_gene: TRBJ2-1
CDR3aa: CASAAGLAGAQGQFF
CDR3nt: TGTGCCAGCGCGGCGGGACTAGCGGGGGCCCAGGGGCAGTTCTTC

abundance: NA
v_gene: TRBV7-2
d_gene: TRBD1
j_gene: TRBJ1-2
CDR3aa: CASSLSATGGDYGYTF
CDR3nt: TGTGCCAGCAGCTTATCCGCGACAGGGGGCGATTATGGCTACACCTTC

abundance: NA
v_gene: TRBV19
d_gene: NA
j_gene: TRBJ1-1
CDR3aa: CASSLAGTEAFF
CDR3nt: TGTGCCAGTAGTTTGGCAGGGACTGAAGCTTTCTTT

abundance: once
v_gene: TRBV5-1
d_gene: NA
j_gene: TRBJ1-1
CDR3aa: CASSLRQALNTEAFF
CDR3nt: TGCGCCAGCAGCTTAAGACAGGCCCTGAACACTGAAGCTTTCTTT

abundance: NA
v_gene: TRBV6-5
d_gene: NA
j_gene: TRBJ2-1
CDR3aa: CASSYNLGEQFF
CDR3nt: TGTGCCAGCAGTTACAATCTTGGTGAGCAGTTCTTC

abundance: NA
v_gene: TRBV6-5
d_gene: TRBD1
j_gene: TRBJ1-1
CDR3aa: CASRDTGGRNTEAFF
CDR3nt: TGTGCCAGCAGGGATACAGGGGGTAGGAACACTGAAGCTTTCTTT

abundance: NA
v_gene: TRBV27
d_gene: NA
j_gene: TRBJ1-1
CDR3aa: CASSTRKTALMNTEAFF
CDR3nt: TGTGCCAGCAGCACGAGAAAAACCGCCCTTATGAACACTGAAGCTTTCTTT

abundance: NA
v_gene: TRBV7-3
d_gene: NA
j_gene: TRBJ1-6
CDR3aa: CASSLRARGANSPLHF
CDR3nt: TGTGCCAGCAGCCTTAGGGCCCGGGGTGCGAATTCACCCCTCCACTTT

abundance: NA
v_gene: TRBV5-4
d_gene: TRBD2
j_gene: TRBJ2-3
CDR3aa: CASSLGLVASATQYF
CDR3nt: TGTGCCAGCAGCTTAGGACTAGTCGCTTCGGCTACGCAGTATTTT

abundance: NA
v_gene: TRBV7-2
d_gene: TRBD2
j_gene: TRBJ2-7
CDR3aa: CASRPRLAGSIEQYF
CDR3nt: TGTGCCAGCAGGCCGAGACTAGCGGGGTCAATCGAGCAGTACTTC

abundance: NA
v_gene: TRBV28
d_gene: TRBD2
j_gene: TRBJ2-1
CDR3aa: CASIAGGVRFGEDEQFF
CDR3nt: TGTGCCAGCATAGCGGGGGGCGTGCGTTTCGGTGAGGATGAGCAGTTCTTC

abundance: NA
v_gene: TRBV5-1
d_gene: TRBD1
j_gene: TRBJ2-2
CDR3aa: CASSLGQGPGELFF
CDR3nt: TGCGCCAGCAGCTTGGGACAGGGTCCCGGGGAGCTGTTTTTT

abundance: NA
v_gene: TRBV25-1
d_gene: NA
j_gene: TRBJ1-4
CDR3aa: CASSDKFNEKLFF
CDR3nt: TGTGCCAGCAGTGATAAGTTTAATGAAAAACTGTTTTTT

abundance: NA
v_gene: TRBV27
d_gene: NA
j_gene: TRBJ2-7
CDR3aa: CASSSASYEQYF
CDR3nt: TGTGCCAGCAGTTCGGCCTCCTACGAGCAGTACTTC

abundance: NA
v_gene: TRBV7-9
d_gene: NA
j_gene: TRBJ1-1
CDR3aa: CASSLVGGGTEAFF
CDR3nt: TGTGCCAGCAGCTTAGTGGGGGGAGGCACTGAAGCTTTCTTT

abundance: once
v_gene: TRBV27
d_gene: NA
j_gene: TRBJ1-2
CDR3aa: CATSRSPTGLNYGYTF
CDR3nt: TGTGCCACCTCCCGATCCCCGACAGGCCTTAACTATGGCTACACCTTC

abundance: few
v_gene: TRBV9
d_gene: NA
j_gene: TRBJ2-7
CDR3aa: CASSGDGYEQYF
CDR3nt: TGTGCCAGCAGCGGCGACGGCTACGAGCAGTACTTC

abundance: NA
v_gene: TRBV7-9
d_gene: NA
j_gene: TRBJ1-2
CDR3aa: CASSLEWGHTF
CDR3nt: TGTGCCAGCAGCTTAGAATGGGGACACACCTTC